The T cell receptor beta chain under discussion was sequenced for a study of ipilimumab plus nivolumab after autologous stem cell transplantation. Study details: A median of 8 nivolumab and 4 to 6 ipilimumab doses were given. The DLBCL group included primary refractory and relapsed cases. Study-level points and caveats: TCR repertoire, Treg phenotype and gut microbiota reportedly support more study of this approach.

Germline CDR1 and CDR2: LNHDA and SQIVND (reference sequence). Trimming removed 5 bases at V and 3 bases at J, with 11 bases between. The CDR3 has 13 residues. The data were produced by immunoSEQ multiplex PCR, yet TCRdb's version contains in-frame clones alone and is incomplete. The sample contains 8,000 to 13,000 clones, under 85% of which appear only once. Dosing: nivolumab 3 mg/kg IV, weeks 1, 4, 7, 10, then every two weeks to week 26. This clone was seen a handful of times. Antigen unknown. Sequenced here: PBMCs, sampled in a trial of ipilimumab plus nivolumab as post-transplant consolidation. The rearrangement joins TRBV19 to TRBJ2-7; D not resolved. The source of this sequence is a male donor with diffuse large B-cell lymphoma. CDR3 loop: CASSRSLGYEQYF. DNA for the CDR3: TGTGCCAGTAGTCGAAGTCTGGGCTACGAGCAGTACTTC.